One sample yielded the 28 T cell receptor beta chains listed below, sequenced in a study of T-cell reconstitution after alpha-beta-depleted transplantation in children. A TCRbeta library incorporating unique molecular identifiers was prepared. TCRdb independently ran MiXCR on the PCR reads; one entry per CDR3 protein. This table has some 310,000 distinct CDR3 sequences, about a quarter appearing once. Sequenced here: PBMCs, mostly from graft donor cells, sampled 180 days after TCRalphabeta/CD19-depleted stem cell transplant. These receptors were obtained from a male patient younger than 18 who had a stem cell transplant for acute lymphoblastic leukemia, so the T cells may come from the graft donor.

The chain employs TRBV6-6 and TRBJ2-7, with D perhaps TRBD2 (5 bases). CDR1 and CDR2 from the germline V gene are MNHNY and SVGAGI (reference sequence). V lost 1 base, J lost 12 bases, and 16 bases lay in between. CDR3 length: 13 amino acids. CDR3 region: CASSYFSEGLLYF. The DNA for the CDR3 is TGTGCCAGCAGTTACTTCTCCGAGGGTCTCTTGTACTTC.

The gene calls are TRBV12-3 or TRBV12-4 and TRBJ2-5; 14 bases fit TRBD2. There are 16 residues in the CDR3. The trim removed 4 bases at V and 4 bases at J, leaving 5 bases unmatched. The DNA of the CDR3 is TGTGCCAGCAGTTCAGGACTAGCGGGAGGTGGAGAGACCCAGTACTTC. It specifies CASSSGLAGGGETQYF.

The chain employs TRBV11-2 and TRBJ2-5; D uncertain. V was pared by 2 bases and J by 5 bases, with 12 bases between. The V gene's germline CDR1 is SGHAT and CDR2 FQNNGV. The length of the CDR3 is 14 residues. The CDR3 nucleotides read TGTGCCAGCAGCTTATTGGGTGCACTGGAGACCCAGTACTTC. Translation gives CASSLLGALETQYF.

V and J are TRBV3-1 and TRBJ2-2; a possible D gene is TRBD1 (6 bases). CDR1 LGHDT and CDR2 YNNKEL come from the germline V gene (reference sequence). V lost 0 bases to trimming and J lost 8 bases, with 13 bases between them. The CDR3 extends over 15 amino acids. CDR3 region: CASSQDRRGWGELFF. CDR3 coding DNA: TGTGCCAGCAGCCAAGATCGCAGGGGTTGGGGGGAGCTGTTTTTT. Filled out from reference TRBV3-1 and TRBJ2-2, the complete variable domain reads DTAVSQTPKYLVTQMGNDKSIKCEQNLGHDTMYWYKQDSKKFLKIMFSYNNKELIINETVPNRFSPKSPDKAHLNLHINSLELGDSAVYFCASSQDRRGWGELFFGEGSRLTVL.

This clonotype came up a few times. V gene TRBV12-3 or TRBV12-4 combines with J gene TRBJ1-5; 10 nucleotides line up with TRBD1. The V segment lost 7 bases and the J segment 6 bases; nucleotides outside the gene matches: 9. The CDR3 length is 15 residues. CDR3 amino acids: CASTNLGQGGQPQHF. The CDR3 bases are TGTGCCAGCACCAACCTCGGACAGGGGGGTCAGCCCCAGCATTTT.

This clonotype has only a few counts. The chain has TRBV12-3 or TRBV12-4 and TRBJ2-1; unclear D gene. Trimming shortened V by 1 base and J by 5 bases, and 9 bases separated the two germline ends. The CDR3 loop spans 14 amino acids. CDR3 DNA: TGTGCCAGCAGTTTAGTTGGCGTCGACAATGAGCAGTTCTTC. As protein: CASSLVGVDNEQFF.

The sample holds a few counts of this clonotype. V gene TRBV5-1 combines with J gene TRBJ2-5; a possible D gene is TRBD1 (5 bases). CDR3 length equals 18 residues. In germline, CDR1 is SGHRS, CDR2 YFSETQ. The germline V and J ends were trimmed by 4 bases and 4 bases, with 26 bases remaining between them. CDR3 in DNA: TGCGCCAGCAGCAGGGGCCCCTTCAAGAGTTCCTCGAGAGAGACCCAGTACTTC. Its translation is CASSRGPFKSSSRETQYF.

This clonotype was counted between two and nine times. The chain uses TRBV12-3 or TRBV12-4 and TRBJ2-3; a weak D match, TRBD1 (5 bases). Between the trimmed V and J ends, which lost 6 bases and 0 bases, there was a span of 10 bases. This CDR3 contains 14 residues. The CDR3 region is CASRTTVSTDTQYF. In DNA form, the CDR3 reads TGTGCCAGCAGGACGACAGTCAGCACAGATACGCAGTATTTT.

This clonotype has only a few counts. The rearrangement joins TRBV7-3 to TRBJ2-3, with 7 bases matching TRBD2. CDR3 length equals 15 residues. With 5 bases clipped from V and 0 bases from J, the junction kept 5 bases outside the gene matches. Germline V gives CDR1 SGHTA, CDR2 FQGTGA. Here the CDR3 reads CASSHSGSSTDTQYF. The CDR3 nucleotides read TGTGCCAGCAGCCATAGCGGGTCCAGCACAGATACGCAGTATTTT.

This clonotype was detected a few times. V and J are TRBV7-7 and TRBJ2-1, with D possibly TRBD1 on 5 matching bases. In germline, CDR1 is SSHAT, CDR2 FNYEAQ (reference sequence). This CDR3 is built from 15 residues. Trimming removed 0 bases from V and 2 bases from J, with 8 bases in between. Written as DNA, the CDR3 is TGTGCCAGCAGCTTAGCGCCAGGGCCCTACAATGAGCAGTTCTTC. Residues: CASSLAPGPYNEQFF.

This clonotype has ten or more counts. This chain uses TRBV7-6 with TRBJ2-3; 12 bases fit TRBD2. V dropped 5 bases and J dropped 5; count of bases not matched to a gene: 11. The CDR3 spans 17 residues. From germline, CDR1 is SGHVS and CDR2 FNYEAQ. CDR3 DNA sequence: TGTGCCAGCAGCGGACGGCTAGCGGGAGGGAAGAGAGATACGCAGTATTTT. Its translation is CASSGRLAGGKRDTQYF.

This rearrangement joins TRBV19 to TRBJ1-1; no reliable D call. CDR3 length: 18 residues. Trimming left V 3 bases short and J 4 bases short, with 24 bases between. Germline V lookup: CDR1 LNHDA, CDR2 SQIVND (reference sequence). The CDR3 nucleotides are TGTGCCAGTAGTATTTTCTCCAATAATGTTAAGGGTATCACTGAAGCTTTCTTT. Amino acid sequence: CASSIFSNNVKGITEAFF.

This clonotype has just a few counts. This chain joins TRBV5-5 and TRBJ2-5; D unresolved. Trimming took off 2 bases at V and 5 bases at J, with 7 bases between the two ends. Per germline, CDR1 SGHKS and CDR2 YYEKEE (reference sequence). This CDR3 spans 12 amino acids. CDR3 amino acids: CASSFIGETQYF. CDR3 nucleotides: TGTGCCAGCAGCTTTATCGGGGAGACCCAGTACTTC.

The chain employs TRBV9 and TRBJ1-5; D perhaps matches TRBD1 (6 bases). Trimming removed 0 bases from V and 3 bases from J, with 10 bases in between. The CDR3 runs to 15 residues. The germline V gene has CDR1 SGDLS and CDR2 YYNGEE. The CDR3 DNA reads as TGTGCCAGCAGCGTAGAAGGGGGGCCCAATCAGCCCCAGCATTTT. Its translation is CASSVEGGPNQPQHF.

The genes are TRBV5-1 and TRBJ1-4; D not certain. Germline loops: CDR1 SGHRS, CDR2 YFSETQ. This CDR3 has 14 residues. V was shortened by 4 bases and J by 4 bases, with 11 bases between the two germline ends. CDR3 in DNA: TGCGCCAGCAGCATACAAGGGCTTAATGAAAAACTGTTTTTT. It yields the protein CASSIQGLNEKLFF. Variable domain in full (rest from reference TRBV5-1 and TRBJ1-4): KAGVTQTPRYLIKTRGQQVTLSCSPISGHRSVSWYQQTPGQGLQFLFEYFSETQRNKGNFPGRFSGRQFSNSRSEMNVSTLELGDSALYLCASSIQGLNEKLFFGSGTQLSVL.

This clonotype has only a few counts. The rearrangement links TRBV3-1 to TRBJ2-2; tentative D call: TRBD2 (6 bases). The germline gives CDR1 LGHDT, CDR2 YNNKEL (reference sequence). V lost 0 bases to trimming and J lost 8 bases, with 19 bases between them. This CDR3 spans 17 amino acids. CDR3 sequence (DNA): TGTGCCAGCAGCCAAGAAGCCGCCGTTCTAGCGACGGGGGAGCTGTTTTTT. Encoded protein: CASSQEAAVLATGELFF. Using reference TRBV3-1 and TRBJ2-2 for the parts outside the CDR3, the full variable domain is DTAVSQTPKYLVTQMGNDKSIKCEQNLGHDTMYWYKQDSKKFLKIMFSYNNKELIINETVPNRFSPKSPDKAHLNLHINSLELGDSAVYFCASSQEAAVLATGELFFGEGSRLTVL.

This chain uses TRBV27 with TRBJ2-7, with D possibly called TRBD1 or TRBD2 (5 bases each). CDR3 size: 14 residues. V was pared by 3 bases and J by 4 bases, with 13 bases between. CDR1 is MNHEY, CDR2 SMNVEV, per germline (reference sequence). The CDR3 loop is CASSFVGVGYEQYF. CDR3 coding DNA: TGTGCCAGCAGTTTTGTGGGGGTTGGGTACGAGCAGTACTTC.

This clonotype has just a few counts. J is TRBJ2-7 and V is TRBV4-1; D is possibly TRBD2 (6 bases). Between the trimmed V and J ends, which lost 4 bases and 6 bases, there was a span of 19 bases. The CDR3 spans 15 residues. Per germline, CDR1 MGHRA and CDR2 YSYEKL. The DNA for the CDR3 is TGCGCCAGCAGCCGAGGATTGGCGGGATCTGGCGAGCAGTACTTC. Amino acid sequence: CASSRGLAGSGEQYF.

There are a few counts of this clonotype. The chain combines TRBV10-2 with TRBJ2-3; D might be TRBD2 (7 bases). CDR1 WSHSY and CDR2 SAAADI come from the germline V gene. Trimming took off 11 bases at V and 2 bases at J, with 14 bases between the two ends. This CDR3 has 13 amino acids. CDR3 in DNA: TGCGCCGGGGGGCGGGGGATCACAGATACGCAGTATTTT. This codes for CAGGRGITDTQYF.

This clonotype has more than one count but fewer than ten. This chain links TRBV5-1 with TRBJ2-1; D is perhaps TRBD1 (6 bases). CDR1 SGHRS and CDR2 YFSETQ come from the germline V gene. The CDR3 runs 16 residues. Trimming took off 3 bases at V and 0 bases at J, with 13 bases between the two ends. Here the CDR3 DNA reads TGCGCCAGCAGCTACCCATTACAGGGCTCCTACAATGAGCAGTTCTTC. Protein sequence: CASSYPLQGSYNEQFF.

The CDR3 DNA reads TGTGCCAGCAGCTTAACTCACCAGGCAGATACGCAGTATTTT. Amino acids: CASSLTHQADTQYF. The chain recombines TRBV7-6 with TRBJ2-3; D gene uncertain. CDR3 size: 14 residues. Germline lookup yields CDR1 SGHVS and CDR2 FNYEAQ. With 2 bases removed from V and 4 bases from J, the gap between germline ends came to 10 bases.

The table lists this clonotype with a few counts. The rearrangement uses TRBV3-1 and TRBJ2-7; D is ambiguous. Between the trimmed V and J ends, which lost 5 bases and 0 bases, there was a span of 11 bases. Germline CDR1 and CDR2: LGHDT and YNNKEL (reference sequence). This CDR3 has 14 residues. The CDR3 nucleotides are TGTGCCAGCAGCGTCGGTCCGTCCTCCTACGAGCAGTACTTC. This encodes CASSVGPSSYEQYF.

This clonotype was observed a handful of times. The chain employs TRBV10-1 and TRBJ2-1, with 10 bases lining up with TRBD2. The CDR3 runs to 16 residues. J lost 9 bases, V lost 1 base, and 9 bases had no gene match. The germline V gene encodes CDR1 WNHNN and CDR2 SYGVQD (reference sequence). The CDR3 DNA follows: TGCGCCAGCAGTGAGTTCCCCCTAGCGGGAGTTCCTGAGCAGTTCTTC. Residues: CASSEFPLAGVPEQFF.

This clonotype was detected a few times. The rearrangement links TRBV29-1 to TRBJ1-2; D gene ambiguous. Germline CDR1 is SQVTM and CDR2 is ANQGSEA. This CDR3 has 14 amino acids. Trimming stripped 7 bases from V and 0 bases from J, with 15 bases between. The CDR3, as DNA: TGCAGCGGCCAAACTTCGACGGCTAACTATGGCTACACCTTC. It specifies CSGQTSTANYGYTF.

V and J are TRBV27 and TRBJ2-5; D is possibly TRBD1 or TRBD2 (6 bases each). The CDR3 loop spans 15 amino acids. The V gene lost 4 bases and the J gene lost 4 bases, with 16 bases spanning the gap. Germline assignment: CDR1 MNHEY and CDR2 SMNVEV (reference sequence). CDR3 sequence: CASSSAPGGRETQYF. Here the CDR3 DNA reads TGTGCCAGCAGTTCGGCCCCTGGGGGGCGAGAGACCCAGTACTTC.

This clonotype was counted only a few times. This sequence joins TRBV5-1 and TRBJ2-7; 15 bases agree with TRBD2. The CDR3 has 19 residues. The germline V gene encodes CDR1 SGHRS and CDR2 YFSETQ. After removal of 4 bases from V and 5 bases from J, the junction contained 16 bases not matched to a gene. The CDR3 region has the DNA TGCGCCAGCAGCGCTTCCTTTGGACTAGCGGGAGGGAGTGGGCACGAGCAGTACTTC. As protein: CASSASFGLAGGSGHEQYF.

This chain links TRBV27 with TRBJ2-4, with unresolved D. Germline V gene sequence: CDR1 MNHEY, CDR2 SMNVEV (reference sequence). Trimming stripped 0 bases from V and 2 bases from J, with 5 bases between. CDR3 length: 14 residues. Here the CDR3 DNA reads TGTGCCAGCAGTTTATCGCAGACCAAAAACATTCAGTACTTC. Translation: CASSLSQTKNIQYF.

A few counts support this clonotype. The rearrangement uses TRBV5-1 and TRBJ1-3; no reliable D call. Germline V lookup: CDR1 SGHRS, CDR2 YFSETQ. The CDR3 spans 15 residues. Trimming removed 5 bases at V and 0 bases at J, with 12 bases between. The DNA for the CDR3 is TGCGCCAGCAGTTTATTAGGTCTCTCTGGAAACACCATATATTTT. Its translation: CASSLLGLSGNTIYF. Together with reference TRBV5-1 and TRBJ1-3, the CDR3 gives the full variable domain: KAGVTQTPRYLIKTRGQQVTLSCSPISGHRSVSWYQQTPGQGLQFLFEYFSETQRNKGNFPGRFSGRQFSNSRSEMNVSTLELGDSALYLCASSLLGLSGNTIYFGEGSWLTVV.